This TCR beta chain was retrieved from a study of beta chain features in type 1 diabetes listed by TCRdb under 2018. Regarding the study in general: Patients and healthy donors did not differ in mean age, gender distribution, total cell number or subset yield. A total of some 100,000,000 sorted cells were examined across all samples, and a strong correlation was observed between cell number per subset and RNA yield. The study compared TCRB repertoires of sorted circulating CD4+ T cell subsets between recently diagnosed type 1 diabetes patients and matched healthy donors. Naive and central memory subsets were obtained from all 30 or so donors, but regulatory and stem cell-like memory subsets were isolated from only 8 patients and roughly 8 healthy donors. On the study overall, not on this receptor specifically: PCR might favor shorter templates, but patient and control samples were amplified and corrected together, so any skew would affect both groups equally. HLA sub-analyses involved small numbers of individuals, so any influence of HLA type on TCRB rearrangement remained unresolved. Patients with type 1 diabetes made fewer insertions and deleted more nucleotides at VDJ recombination sites, implying thymic rearrangement abnormalities. Because cDNA was sequenced instead of genomic DNA, activated cells with high expression could be over-represented, although the groups did not differ in activation or CD3 levels. A moderate but significant shortening of TCRB CDR3 length was observed in type 1 diabetes patients in all four CD4+ subsets. Naive, central memory and regulatory TCRB repertoires appeared to be more alike among patients than among healthy donors.

Each donor gave one peripheral blood draw, approximately 120 mL on average, collected into heparinised tubes. Using a panel that included CD45RO, CCR7, CD25, CD127, CD95 and CD27, naive, central memory, regulatory and stem cell-like memory CD4+ T cells were sorted on a BD FACSAria II. Every sorted population had a purity above 95%. PBMCs were separated immediately by Lymphoprep density gradient centrifugation and were stained directly, without being cultured. So that batch effects would be minimized, each experiment stained and sorted samples in pairs, pairing one healthy donor with one patient. Regarding this clone: This receptor's antigen is unknown. The sample holds no much larger clone one base away, and base qualities are not on file.

CDR1 and CDR2, looked up from the germline V gene (reference sequence), are PRHDT and FYEKMQ. The cysteine opens and the phenylalanine closes a CDR3 of 13 amino acids. Just CDR3 DNA is preserved here, 39 bases in frame from base 1. V is shortened by 3 bases, J by 8 bases, and the region joining them spans 10 bases. The entire amount of isolated RNA was reverse transcribed using the High Capacity cDNA Reverse Transcription Kit, so the sequenced TCRB transcripts were expressed ones. Naive, central memory and regulatory T cell samples underwent deep immunoSEQ sequencing, averaging approximately 3.5 million total reads per sample. Sorted cells were lysed in RLT buffer, and RNA was extracted using DNase-treated RNeasy Micro or Mini kits according to cell number. To prevent cross-contamination, each cell subset was processed individually, whereas patient and healthy donor samples were processed jointly. Using the immunoSEQ multiplex PCR, TCRB sequences were amplified from cDNA into 87-bp fragments spanning the CDR3 region. Sequencing of the amplicons was performed on the Illumina HiSeq platform. As for the original processing: Synthetic template baselines were used to correct PCR bias computationally, reads within Hamming distance 2 were collapsed, and singletons that could not be merged were discarded. Reads were aligned against IMGT to assign V, D and J genes, CDR3 length and insertions or deletions at six rearrangement sites. Within each subset, clonotype counts were normalized to sorted cell number, and only after that were true diversity and Gini coefficients computed with the tcR R package. Repertoire sharing was quantified using the overlap coefficient calculated on TCRB nucleotide sequences. Out-of-frame TCRB sequences from naive cells were analyzed as a proxy for the pre-selection repertoire. TCRdb carries this immuneACCESS record with in-frame sequences only. Its versions omit some clonotypes, under half of them owing to an unresolved V gene in the studies checked, with the rest unexplained. V and J calls and clone size are as listed in that table; D and trimming were resolved from the DNA. The sample table shows roughly 230,000 clones, and under 13% are seen once. Around 0.017% of the sample comes from the top ten.

Sequenced input: naive CD4+ T cells from blood. The cell subset or site label on this specimen signifies: true naive CD4+ T cells. The sequence came from a man under 40 with type 1 diabetes. Recombination joined TRBV13 with TRBJ1-4; the D gene is unclear. CDR3 sequence: CASSFKVEEKLFF. The DNA sequence is given as TGTGCCAGCAGCTTTAAGGTGGAGGAAAAACTGTTTTTT.